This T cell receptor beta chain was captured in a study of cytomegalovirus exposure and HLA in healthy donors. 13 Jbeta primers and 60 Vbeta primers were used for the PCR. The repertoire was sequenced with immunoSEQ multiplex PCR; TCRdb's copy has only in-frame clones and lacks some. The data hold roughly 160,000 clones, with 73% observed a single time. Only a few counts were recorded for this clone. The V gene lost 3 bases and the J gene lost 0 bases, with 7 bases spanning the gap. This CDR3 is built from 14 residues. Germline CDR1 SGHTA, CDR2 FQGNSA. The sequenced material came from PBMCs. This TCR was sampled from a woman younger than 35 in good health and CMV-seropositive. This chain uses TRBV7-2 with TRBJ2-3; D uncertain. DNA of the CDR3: TGTGCCAGCAGCTTTATGCGGAGCACAGATACGCAGTATTTT. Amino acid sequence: CASSFMRSTDTQYF. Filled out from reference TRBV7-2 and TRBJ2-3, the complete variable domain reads GAGVSQSPSNKVTEKGKDVELRCDPISGHTALYWYRQSLGQGLEFLIYFQGNSAPDKSGLPSDRFSAERTGGSVSTLTIQRTQQEDSAVYLCASSFMRSTDTQYFGPGTRLTVL.